Reported below is one T cell receptor (beta chain). What it recognizes is unknown. Analysis merged second doses at about 4 or about 12 weeks. The entry originates in a study of T cell responses to AZD1222 COVID-19 vaccine. Overall study findings and caveats: Only a handful of AZD1222 recipients, six or seven in all, had baseline seropositivity. White British people made up most donors, females outnumbered males, and clonal diversity was possibly underestimated.

Germline lookup yields CDR1 SGHTA and CDR2 FQGNSA. Deletions cut 4 bases from V and 7 bases from J, with 14 bases between. The CDR3 contains 14 residues. Sequencing was performed with immunoSEQ multiplex PCR; in TCRdb, only in-frame clones are kept and a portion is missing. The data contain 85,000 or so clones, 86% of them singletons. The sequence was obtained from an adult who received the AZD1222 COVID-19 vaccine. The chain employs TRBV7-2 and TRBJ1-5, with D perhaps matching TRBD1 (6 bases). Sequenced here: peripheral blood, sampled 28 days after the second AZD1222 dose. The CDR3 nucleotides are TGTGCCAGCAGCTCTCCAGGGGTGAGGCAGCCCCAGCATTTT. Translating it yields CASSSPGVRQPQHF. The full variable domain, with the rest looked up from reference TRBV7-2 and TRBJ1-5, is GAGVSQSPSNKVTEKGKDVELRCDPISGHTALYWYRQSLGQGLEFLIYFQGNSAPDKSGLPSDRFSAERTGGSVSTLTIQRTQQEDSAVYLCASSSPGVRQPQHFGDGTRLSIL.